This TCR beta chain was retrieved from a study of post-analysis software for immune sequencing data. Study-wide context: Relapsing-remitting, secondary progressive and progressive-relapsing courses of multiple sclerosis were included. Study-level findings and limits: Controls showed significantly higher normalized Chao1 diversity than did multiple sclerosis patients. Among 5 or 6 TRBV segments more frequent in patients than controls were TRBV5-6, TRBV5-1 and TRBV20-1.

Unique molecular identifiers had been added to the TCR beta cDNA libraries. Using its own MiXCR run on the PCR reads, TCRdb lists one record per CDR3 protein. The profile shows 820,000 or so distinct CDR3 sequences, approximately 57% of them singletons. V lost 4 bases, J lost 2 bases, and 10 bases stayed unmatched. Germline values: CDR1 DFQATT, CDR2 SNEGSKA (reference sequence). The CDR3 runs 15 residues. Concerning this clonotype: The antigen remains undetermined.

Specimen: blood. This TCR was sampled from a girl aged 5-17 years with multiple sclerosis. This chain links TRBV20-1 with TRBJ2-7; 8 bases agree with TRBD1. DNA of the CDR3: TGCAGTGCTACAAGACAGGGGCCCAATCCCTACGAGCAGTACTTC. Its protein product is CSATRQGPNPYEQYF.